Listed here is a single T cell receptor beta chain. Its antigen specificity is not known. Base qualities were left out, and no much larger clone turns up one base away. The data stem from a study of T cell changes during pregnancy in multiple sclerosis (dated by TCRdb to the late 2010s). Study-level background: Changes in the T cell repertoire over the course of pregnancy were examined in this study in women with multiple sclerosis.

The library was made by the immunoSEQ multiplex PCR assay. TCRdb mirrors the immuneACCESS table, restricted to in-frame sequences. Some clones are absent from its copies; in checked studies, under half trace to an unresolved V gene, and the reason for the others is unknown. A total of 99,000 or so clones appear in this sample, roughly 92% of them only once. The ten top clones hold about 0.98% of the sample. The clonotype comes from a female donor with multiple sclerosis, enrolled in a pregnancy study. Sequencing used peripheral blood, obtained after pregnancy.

In nucleotide form, the sequence is TGTGCCAGCAGTGCCACGGGGCGGGGACTGGAGTTCTTC. It codes for CASSATGRGLEFF. The rearranged chain carries TRBV25-1 and TRBJ2-1, with a tentative D gene TRBD2 over 6 matching bases. The CDR3 goes from the cysteine to the phenylalanine over 13 residues. Left in the record is the CDR3 DNA by itself, 39 bases read in frame from the first base. CDR1 is given as MGHDK and CDR2 as SYGVNS, both from the germline V gene. V loses 4 bases of germline sequence and J loses 14 bases, and the interval between the two ends is 18 bases.